A single T cell receptor (beta chain) is shown here with its context. Its antigen is currently unknown. Participants comprised healthy donors of bone marrow. The sample belongs to a study of cytomegalovirus exposure and HLA in healthy donors. Study outcomes and limitations: Confirmation was obtained in vitro that a few CMV-associated chains are specific for CMV antigens. The authors enumerated some 160 TCR beta chains as linked to cytomegalovirus. Common viral pathogens seemed, in a later analysis, to connect with several of the most significant clusters.

The germline V gene has CDR1 SGHTA and CDR2 FQGNSA. This CDR3 has 16 amino acids. V trimming: 1 base; J trimming: 6 bases; junction bases outside the gene matches: 7. Amplification used 60 Vbeta primers and 13 Jbeta primers. Sequencing used immunoSEQ multiplex PCR; TCRdb keeps in-frame clones, though not all of them. Altogether 150,000 to 200,000 clones are present, roughly four fifths being singletons, with the ten largest covering 2% to 2.5%. The chain carries TRBV7-2 and TRBJ1-5; 9 positions agree with TRBD1. Sequenced material: PBMCs. The clonotype originates from a woman in her twenties or thirties in good health and CMV-seronegative. As DNA, the CDR3 is TGTGCCAGCAGCTTAGTTAGACAGGGGGTTGTTCAGCCCCAGCATTTT. This translates into CASSLVRQGVVQPQHF.